These T cell receptor beta chains were read from a single sample in a study of T cell responses to AZD1222 COVID-19 vaccine. The protocol was immunoSEQ multiplex PCR, while the TCRdb copy is restricted to in-frame clones and leaves out a portion. The table has fewer than 150,000 clones, about nine tenths seen once; the top ten hold 1.5%. Sequenced here: peripheral blood, sampled on day 0 of AZD1222 vaccination. Receptors were obtained from an adult in good health. Both conserved end residues are part of each CDR3. A D gene is named only where the DNA matches it firmly. Clone size appears in some rows only: once, few, many, or a class for an expanded clone.

j_call clone_size v_call d_call cdr3_nt cdr3_aa
TRBJ1-6 once TRBV6-5 NA TGTGCCGGCCGGGAGGACAACAATTCACCCCTCCACTTT CAGREDNNSPLHF
TRBJ2-5 NA TRBV5-1 TRBD1 TGCGCCAGCACCGTAACCGGGACAGGGCAAGAGACCCAGTACTTC CASTVTGTGQETQYF
TRBJ1-6 NA TRBV28 TRBD1 TGTGCCAGCAGTCTCCCGGACAGGGGCCCCCGATTGGGTTCACCCCTCCACTTT CASSLPDRGPRLGSPLHF
TRBJ2-5 NA TRBV19 NA TGTGCCAGTAGTCGGAAGAGGCTCCAAGAGACCCAGTACTTC CASSRKRLQETQYF
TRBJ2-5 NA TRBV2 NA TGTGCCAGCAGTGCGTCGGGAACCCCCTCGGTTAGCCATCAAGAGACCCAGTACTTC CASSASGTPSVSHQETQYF
TRBJ1-1 NA TRBV7-9 NA TGTGCCAGCGAGCCCGACCACTTTGAAGCTTTCTTT CASEPDHFEAFF
TRBJ1-1 NA TRBV18 TRBD1 TGTGCCAGCTCACCTAGGGGGCAGGACACTGAAGCTTTCTTT CASSPRGQDTEAFF
TRBJ1-6 NA TRBV5-1 NA TGCGCCAGCAGCCCAGAAGCCAATGGATCACCCCTCCACTTT CASSPEANGSPLHF
TRBJ2-1 NA TRBV11-2 TRBD1 TGTGCCAGCAGCTGGGACAGCAACAATGAGCAGTTCTTC CASSWDSNNEQFF
TRBJ2-2 NA TRBV12-1 NA TGTGCCAGCAGCTCGCCTGCGGGGGGGGTCGGGGAGCTGTTTTTT CASSSPAGGVGELFF
TRBJ1-1 NA TRBV19 NA TGTGCCAGTAGTTCCCGACTCATGAACACTGAAGCTTTCTTT CASSSRLMNTEAFF
TRBJ2-2 NA TRBV29-1 NA TGCAGCGTTCAGTTCACCGGGGAGCTGTTTTTT CSVQFTGELFF